This TCR beta chain was identified during a study of blood T cells in healthy people across ages. The CDR3 has 16 amino acids. The germline V gene encodes CDR1 LNHNV and CDR2 YYDKDF (reference sequence). The use of a sample-barcoded 5' primer and a J-beta primer mix characterized a second PCR of about 7 to 12 cycles. Each CDR3 protein is one row after TCRdb ran MiXCR on the 5' RACE reads. This sample carries about 1 million distinct CDR3 sequences, less than 25% of them seen once, and the ten largest clones take 0.75%. A note on this clonotype: A junction boundary mismatches the germline segment, possibly from a read error.

Separately, the same data were catalogued under a study of T cells of mothers and their children.

This TCR derives from a girl aged 2-9 years in good health. The sequencing input was blood. This chain connects TRBV15 to TRBJ1-2; D possibly corresponds to TRBD1 (5 bases). DNA for the CDR3: TGTGCCACCGGCAGAGATAGGGGAGGTCAGGCGTATGGCTACACCTTC. It yields the protein CATGRDRGGQAYGYTF.